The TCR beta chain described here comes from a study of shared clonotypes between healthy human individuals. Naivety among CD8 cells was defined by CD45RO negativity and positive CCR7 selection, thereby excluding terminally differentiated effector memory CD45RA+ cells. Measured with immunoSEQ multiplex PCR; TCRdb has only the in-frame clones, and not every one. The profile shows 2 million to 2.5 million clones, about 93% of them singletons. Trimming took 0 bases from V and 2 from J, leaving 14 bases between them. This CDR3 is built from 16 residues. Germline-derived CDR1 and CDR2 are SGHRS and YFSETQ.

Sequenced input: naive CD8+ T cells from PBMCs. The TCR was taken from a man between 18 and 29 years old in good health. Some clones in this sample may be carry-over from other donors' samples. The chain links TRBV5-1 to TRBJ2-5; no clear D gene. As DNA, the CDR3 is TGCGCCAGCAGCTTGGCCGGAGACACTCGTCAAGAGACCCAGTACTTC. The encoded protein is CASSLAGDTRQETQYF.